This T cell receptor (beta chain) appears in the sequencing data of a study of beta chain features in type 1 diabetes. V lost 0 bases to trimming and J lost 7 bases, with 18 bases between them. Germline loops: CDR1 SGHTA, CDR2 FQGNSA. This CDR3 comprises 17 residues. Of the isolated RNA, all was reverse transcribed, and so the sequenced material was expressed TCRB transcripts. Here immunoSEQ multiplex PCR was the method, and the copy in TCRdb shows in-frame clones only, minus some. The table has roughly 330,000 clones, about 14% seen once. Points on this clone: The antigen is undetermined.

Findings and limits, study-wide: Compared to healthy donors, patients appeared to have naive, central memory and Treg TCRB repertoires that were more alike. Type 1 diabetes patients had moderately but significantly shorter TCRB CDR3s in all four CD4+ subsets.

What was sequenced was naive CD4+ T cells from blood. The J gene is TRBJ1-4, the V gene TRBV7-2; weak D call: TRBD1 (5 bases). The clonotype originates from a woman under 30 with type 1 diabetes. Written as DNA, the CDR3 is TGTGCCAGCAGCTTAGCCATCGGGTGGGGCTTGGGTGAAAAACTGTTTTTT. Encoded protein: CASSLAIGWGLGEKLFF.